The sequence of this TCR beta chain was determined in a study of T-cell memory formation after mild COVID-19. TCRdb used MiXCR to reprocess the 5' RACE reads, holding one entry per CDR3 protein. The sample shows 200,000 to 250,000 distinct CDR3 sequences, roughly 15% of them seen only once. Per the germline V gene, CDR1 is LNHNV and CDR2 is YYDKDF (reference sequence). The V end lost 4 bases, the J end lost 5 bases, and 12 bases lay between the germline ends. This CDR3 has 13 residues. This clonotype has at least ten counts. Sample: PBMCs or a T cell subset sorted from them (not recorded which). The chain links TRBV15 to TRBJ2-7; D could derive from TRBD1 or TRBD2 (5 bases each). The sequence derives from a man aged 18 to 29 who had mild COVID-19 (a few samples of this study predate the infection). Cell type and time point are not known. CDR3 DNA: TGTGCCACCAGCACGGGGCAATCGGACGAGCAGTACTTC. This translates into CATSTGQSDEQYF.